This T cell receptor beta chain was recovered during a study of OX40 agonist ivuxolimab in advanced cancers. From germline, CDR1 is SNHLY and CDR2 FYNNEI. This CDR3 is 17 amino acids long. Trimming cost V 5 bases and J 4 bases; bases outside gene matches: 12. Assay: immunoSEQ multiplex PCR; the TCRdb copy retains only in-frame clones and omits some. The profile covers around 100,000 clones, with less than 95% appearing a single time and 0.45% to 0.65% taken by the ten largest. The sample in question was CD4+ or CD8+ T cells sorted from blood, obtained in a trial of the OX40 agonist ivuxolimab. This chain joins TRBV2 and TRBJ2-3; 10 bases agree with TRBD2. The source of this sequence is an adult with an advanced solid tumor such as melanoma, head and neck, liver or kidney cancer. For the CDR3, the DNA is TGTGCCAGCAGTCAAAACCGTAGCGGGAGGAGATCAGATACGCAGTATTTT. It encodes CASSQNRSGRRSDTQYF.